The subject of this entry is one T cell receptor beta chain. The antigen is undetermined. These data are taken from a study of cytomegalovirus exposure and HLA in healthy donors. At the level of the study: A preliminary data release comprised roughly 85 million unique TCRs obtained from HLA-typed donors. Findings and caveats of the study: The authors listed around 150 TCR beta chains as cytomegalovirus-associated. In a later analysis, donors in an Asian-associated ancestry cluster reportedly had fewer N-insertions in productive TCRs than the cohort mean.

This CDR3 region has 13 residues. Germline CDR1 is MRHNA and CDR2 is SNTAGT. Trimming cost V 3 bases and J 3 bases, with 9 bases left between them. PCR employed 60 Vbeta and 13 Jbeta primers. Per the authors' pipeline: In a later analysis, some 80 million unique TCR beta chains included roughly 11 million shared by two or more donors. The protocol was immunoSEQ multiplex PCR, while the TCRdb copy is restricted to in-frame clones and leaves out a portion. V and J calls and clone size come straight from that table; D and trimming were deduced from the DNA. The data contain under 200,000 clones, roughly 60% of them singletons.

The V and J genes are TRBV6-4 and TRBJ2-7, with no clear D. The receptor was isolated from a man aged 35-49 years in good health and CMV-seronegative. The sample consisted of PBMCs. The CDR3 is CASSEDSLYEQYF. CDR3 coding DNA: TGTGCCAGCAGTGAAGACTCCCTCTACGAGCAGTACTTC.